These 19 T cell receptor beta chains were sequenced from one sample in a study of early T cells in non-severe SARS-CoV-2 infection. TCRdb reanalysed the 5' RACE reads using MiXCR and keeps one entry per CDR3 protein. The sample yields some 77,000 distinct CDR3 sequences, more than 7.5% seen once. The material sequenced was whole blood. The receptors stem from an adult who was a healthcare worker with PCR-confirmed SARS-CoV-2 infection or an uninfected control (not recorded which).

This clonotype has only a few counts. J is TRBJ2-3 and V is TRBV5-1, with no clear D. The CDR3 runs 14 residues. Germline lookup yields CDR1 SGHRS and CDR2 YFSETQ. The V gene lost 0 bases and the J gene lost 5 bases, with 10 bases spanning the gap. The CDR3 DNA is TGCGCCAGCAGCTTGGCCGATAGAGGAGATACGCAGTATTTT. It translates to CASSLADRGDTQYF.

The rearrangement uses TRBV28 and TRBJ2-5, with no clear D. Trimming removed 2 bases from V and 5 bases from J, with 9 bases in between. The CDR3 is 13 amino acids. CDR1 and CDR2 (germline): MDHEN, SYDVKM. CDR3 DNA: TGTGCCAGCAGTTTAGGGCGGTTGGAGACCCAGTACTTC. Amino acids: CASSLGRLETQYF.

This clonotype was observed at least ten times. This chain links TRBV30 with TRBJ1-5; possibly TRBD1 for D (5 bases). The germline V and J ends were trimmed by 0 bases and 6 bases, with 15 bases remaining between them. The germline gives CDR1 GTSNPN, CDR2 SVGIG (reference sequence). The CDR3 covers 15 residues. Here the CDR3 DNA reads TGTGCCTGGAGTGTTGGTAATCAGGGATCTCAGCCCCAGCATTTT. This encodes CAWSVGNQGSQPQHF.

V and J are TRBV27 and TRBJ2-1, with D unresolved. The ends were cut back, 5 bases at V and 4 bases at J, with 15 bases in the middle. CDR3 size: 15 residues. Per germline, CDR1 MNHEY and CDR2 SMNVEV (reference sequence). The CDR3 DNA reads TGTGCCAGCAGTCCCTGGTCGGATGGATACAATGAGCAGTTCTTC. Amino acid sequence: CASSPWSDGYNEQFF.

This clonotype was seen more than once but under ten times. The rearrangement links TRBV12-3 or TRBV12-4 to TRBJ2-7; D unclear. Trimming shortened V by 2 bases and J by 2 bases, and 7 bases separated the two germline ends. This CDR3 spans 13 amino acids. The CDR3 sequence: CASSLQAPYEQYF. DNA for the CDR3: TGTGCCAGCAGTTTACAGGCACCCTACGAGCAGTACTTC.

There are a few counts of this clonotype. The chain carries TRBV28 and TRBJ1-1; D uncertain. Germline V gene sequence: CDR1 MDHEN, CDR2 SYDVKM. The CDR3 contains 13 residues. Trimming removed 5 bases from V and 0 bases from J, with 7 bases in between. The CDR3 DNA reads as TGTGCCAGCAGTACAGTCCTGAACACTGAAGCTTTCTTT. The encoded protein is CASSTVLNTEAFF.

Ten or more counts support this clonotype. The chain couples TRBV10-3 to TRBJ2-3; D is undetermined. CDR3 length equals 12 residues. The germline V and J ends were trimmed by 0 bases and 5 bases, with 3 bases remaining between them. Germline V lookup: CDR1 ENHRY, CDR2 SYGVKD. The CDR3 DNA is TGTGCCATCAGTGAGTCTGGAGATACGCAGTATTTT. It is translated as CAISESGDTQYF.

This rearrangement joins TRBV15 to TRBJ1-6; D gene unclear. The CDR3 covers 13 residues. CDR1 and CDR2 (germline): LNHNV, YYDKDF (reference sequence). V dropped 8 bases and J dropped 3 bases, with 8 bases sitting between them. The CDR3 sequence is CATAESYNSPLHF. DNA of the CDR3: TGTGCCACCGCGGAAAGCTATAATTCACCCCTCCACTTT.

This clonotype came up many times. V and J are TRBV6-5 and TRBJ2-1; 7 positions match TRBD1. CDR3 length equals 13 residues. With 7 bases clipped from V and 9 bases from J, the junction kept 9 bases outside the gene matches. The germline V gene has CDR1 MNHEY and CDR2 SVGAGI. This chain's CDR3 is CASKSPGGSEQFF. CDR3 coding DNA: TGTGCCAGCAAGTCCCCAGGGGGATCTGAGCAGTTCTTC.

The V and J genes are TRBV5-5 and TRBJ2-7, with 7 bases aligning to TRBD1. This CDR3 spans 14 amino acids. Germline lookup yields CDR1 SGHKS and CDR2 YYEKEE (reference sequence). Trimming took 2 bases from V and 3 from J; bases not matched to a gene: 5. The CDR3 region is CASSFVTGNYEQYF. For the CDR3, the DNA is TGTGCCAGCAGCTTTGTGACAGGGAACTACGAGCAGTACTTC. The full variable domain, rest sourced from reference TRBV5-5 and TRBJ2-7, is DAGVTQSPTHLIKTRGQQVTLRCSPISGHKSVSWYQQVLGQGPQFIFQYYEKEERGRGNFPDRFSARQFPNYSSELNVNALLLGDSALYLCASSFVTGNYEQYFGPGTRLTVT.

This clonotype was recorded at least ten times. The chain links TRBV28 to TRBJ1-1, with 8 bases matching TRBD1. CDR1 is MDHEN and CDR2 is SYDVKM in the germline V gene. Germline trimming cut 5 bases from V and 0 bases from J; bases unmatched to any gene: 8. The CDR3 covers 16 residues. In DNA, the CDR3 is TGTGCCAGCAGTGTAACAGGGGGGCGGATGAACACTGAAGCTTTCTTT. This codes for CASSVTGGRMNTEAFF. Full variable domain (outside the CDR3, taken from reference TRBV28 and TRBJ1-1): DVKVTQSSRYLVKRTGEKVFLECVQDMDHENMFWYRQDPGLGLRLIYFSYDVKMKEKGDIPEGYSVSREKKERFSLILESASTNQTSMYLCASSVTGGRMNTEAFFGQGTRLTVV.

The sample holds many counts of this clonotype. This chain uses TRBV15 with TRBJ1-4; perhaps TRBD1 as D (6 bases). The CDR3 covers 16 residues. CDR1 and CDR2 (germline): LNHNV, YYDKDF (reference sequence). Trimming took 0 bases from V and 8 from J, leaving 16 bases between them. The CDR3 DNA follows: TGTGCCACCAGCAGAGATGTGGTGGAGGGGGGCGAAAAACTGTTTTTT. This encodes CATSRDVVEGGEKLFF. Looking up the rest from reference TRBV15 and TRBJ1-4 gives the full variable domain: DAMVIQNPRYQVTQFGKPVTLSCSQTLNHNVMYWYQQKSSQAPKLLFHYYDKDFNNEADTPDNFQSRRPNTSFCFLDIRSPGLGDTAMYLCATSRDVVEGGEKLFFGSGTQLSVL.

This clonotype was picked up many times. The chain has TRBV20-1 and TRBJ2-7, with TRBD2 matching 13 bases. The CDR3 runs to 16 residues. Trimming at V came to 0 bases and at J to 6 bases, leaving 8 bases not matched to a gene. Looked up from germline, CDR1 is DFQATT and CDR2 is SNEGSKA (reference sequence). Written as DNA, the CDR3 is TGCAGTGCTAGAGATCCCTGGACTAGCGGGAGTGGCGAGCAGTACTTC. It is translated as CSARDPWTSGSGEQYF.

This clonotype showed up many times. In DNA form, the CDR3 reads TGTGCCAGCAGTCCGGGACAGTCTACGACAGAGTACTTC. The encoded protein is CASSPGQSTTEYF. The genes are TRBV27 and TRBJ2-7; 7 nucleotides line up with TRBD1. The CDR3 is 13 residues long. The V segment lost 5 bases and the J segment 11 bases; nucleotides outside the gene matches: 12. CDR1 is MNHEY and CDR2 is SMNVEV in the germline V gene (reference sequence).

The J gene is TRBJ2-1, the V gene TRBV3-1; 8 bases are shared with TRBD2. Looked up from germline, CDR1 is LGHDT and CDR2 is YNNKEL (reference sequence). The CDR3 runs 16 residues. J lost 2 bases, V lost 4 bases, and 7 bases had no gene match. The CDR3 sequence is CASSPRTSRTYNEQFF. CDR3 coding DNA: TGTGCCAGCAGCCCCAGGACTAGCCGGACCTACAATGAGCAGTTCTTC.

This clonotype was seen only a few times. The genes are TRBV20-1 and TRBJ2-2; possibly TRBD2 for D (7 bases). This CDR3 contains 15 residues. Germline CDR1 and CDR2: DFQATT and SNEGSKA (reference sequence). V dropped 6 bases and J dropped 6 bases, with 20 bases sitting between them. CDR3 coding DNA: TGCAGTGCCCAGGGGCCAGCGGGGAGAGCCGGGGAGCTGTTTTTT. It encodes CSAQGPAGRAGELFF.

The sample holds many counts of this clonotype. The rearrangement links TRBV4-1 to TRBJ1-2; D gene uncertain. Germline values: CDR1 MGHRA, CDR2 YSYEKL. Trimming removed 1 base from V and 4 bases from J, with 10 bases in between. The CDR3 is 14 residues long. CDR3 sequence: CASSQAEKFYGYTF. Here the CDR3 DNA reads TGCGCCAGCAGCCAAGCTGAGAAGTTCTATGGCTACACCTTC.

This clonotype was found a few times. The chain has TRBV6-4 and TRBJ2-1, with TRBD2 matching 7 bases. The junction had 7 bases not matched to a gene; V was cut back by 3 bases and J by 5 bases. Germline V gene lookup returns CDR1 MRHNA and CDR2 SNTAGT. The CDR3 consists of 15 residues. The CDR3 reads CASSETSSGDNEQFF. The CDR3 region has the DNA TGTGCCAGCAGTGAGACTAGCAGTGGGGACAATGAGCAGTTCTTC.

This clonotype has ten or more counts. The genes are TRBV5-1 and TRBJ2-7; no clear D. Germline loops: CDR1 SGHRS, CDR2 YFSETQ. The CDR3 runs 13 residues. V dropped 4 bases and J dropped 3 bases, with 11 bases sitting between them. CDR3 residues: CASSMLENYEQYF. The CDR3 DNA is TGCGCCAGCAGCATGCTAGAAAACTACGAGCAGTACTTC. The entire variable domain, with the rest obtained from reference TRBV5-1 and TRBJ2-7, is as follows: KAGVTQTPRYLIKTRGQQVTLSCSPISGHRSVSWYQQTPGQGLQFLFEYFSETQRNKGNFPGRFSGRQFSNSRSEMNVSTLELGDSALYLCASSMLENYEQYFGPGTRLTVT.